Each of the 20 T cell receptor beta chains below was sequenced from the same sample in a study of T cells in Graves' hyperthyroidism and ophthalmopathy. Using RNA transcripts as the source, TCR beta CDR3 regions were amplified. Carried out on the TCR CDR3, a first-round RT-PCR used the HTBI primer set. Each CDR3 protein gets one entry after TCRdb re-called the multiplex PCR reads with MiXCR. The sample holds fewer than 250,000 distinct CDR3 sequences; over 20% are singletons and the top ten take about a third. The sample was blood. These receptors originate from a woman aged 40 to 50 with Graves' ophthalmopathy.

This clonotype was seen ten or more times. The chain uses TRBV24-1 and TRBJ2-5; no clear D gene. The CDR3 is 16 amino acids. The germline CDR1 and CDR2 sequences are KGHDR and SFDVKD. V was trimmed by 0 bases and J by 8 bases, leaving 18 bases between them. The CDR3 coding sequence is TGTGCCACCAGTGATTTGATTAAATCGAGCCGCCCTACCCAGTACTTC. Protein: CATSDLIKSSRPTQYF.

Many counts were recorded for this clonotype. The rearrangement links TRBV12-3 or TRBV12-4 to TRBJ2-7; D possibly corresponds to TRBD2 (6 bases). The CDR3 loop spans 14 amino acids. With 2 bases removed from V and 4 bases from J, the gap between germline ends came to 12 bases. CDR3 DNA sequence: TGTGCCAGCAGTTTATCGGGGGTGGGGTACGAGCAGTACTTC. This codes for CASSLSGVGYEQYF.

The chain couples TRBV30 to TRBJ1-3; D not resolved. Per the germline V gene, CDR1 is GTSNPN and CDR2 is SVGIG (reference sequence). The CDR3 loop spans 11 amino acids. Trimming removed 0 bases from V and 8 bases from J, with 5 bases in between. In nucleotides, the CDR3 is TGTGCCTGGAGTGTAGGGCACACCATATATTTT. Protein: CAWSVGHTIYF.

The gene calls are TRBV7-3 and TRBJ2-5; D remains ambiguous. Trimming removed 2 bases at V and 5 bases at J, with 18 bases between. Germline V CDR1 and CDR2: SGHTA, FQGTGA. The CDR3 spans 16 residues. The chain's CDR3 is CASSLDPSGAGETQYF. The CDR3 region has the DNA TGTGCCAGCAGCTTAGATCCCTCAGGCGCCGGGGAGACCCAGTACTTC.

The sample holds many counts of this clonotype. The rearrangement uses TRBV30 and TRBJ2-7; D remains unclear. This CDR3 spans 13 amino acids. The germline CDR1 and CDR2 sequences are GTSNPN and SVGIG (reference sequence). V lost 3 bases and J 2 bases, leaving 11 bases between the germline ends. CDR3 coding DNA: TGTGCCTGGAGAGAGTCCCTAACCTACGAGCAGTACTTC. It codes for CAWRESLTYEQYF.

This clonotype was observed at least ten times. The chain recombines TRBV30 with TRBJ2-7; the D gene is possibly TRBD1 (6 bases). V dropped 5 bases and J dropped 1 base, with 12 bases sitting between them. Germline V gene sequence: CDR1 GTSNPN, CDR2 SVGIG (reference sequence). This CDR3 has 13 residues. CDR3 nucleotides: TGTGCCTGGCACTCAGGGGTTTCCTACGAGCAGTACTTC. The encoded protein is CAWHSGVSYEQYF.

This clonotype has a count of ten or more. The chain couples TRBV2 to TRBJ2-5; 13 bases agree with TRBD2. V lost 6 bases and J lost 7; bases outside the gene matches: 5. Germline lookup yields CDR1 SNHLY and CDR2 FYNNEI. The CDR3 is made up of 14 amino acids. CDR3 coding DNA: TGTGCCAGCAGCGGACTAGCGGGAGTAGTGACCCAGTACTTC. It is translated as CASSGLAGVVTQYF.

This clonotype was detected many times. The CDR3: CASRQEAGLSEQYF. The CDR3 region has the DNA TGTGCCAGCAGGCAAGAGGCAGGTCTCTCCGAGCAGTACTTC. The chain couples TRBV6-2 or TRBV6-3 to TRBJ2-7; D unclear. Trimming removed 6 bases from V and 6 bases from J, with 18 bases in between. Germline V gives CDR1 MNHEY, CDR2 SVGEGT. The CDR3 sequence is 14 residues long.

By frequency in the sample, this clonotype is hyperexpanded. The chain is built from TRBV24-1 and TRBJ2-5, with D perhaps being TRBD1 or TRBD2 (6 bases each). The V gene lost 3 bases and the J gene lost 5 bases, with 15 bases spanning the gap. Germline V gene lookup returns CDR1 KGHDR and CDR2 SFDVKD. The CDR3 spans 15 residues. CDR3 amino acids: CATSDERGDRETQYF. DNA for the CDR3: TGTGCCACCAGTGATGAGAGGGGGGATAGGGAGACCCAGTACTTC.

The sample holds many counts of this clonotype. The rearrangement uses TRBV7-2 and TRBJ2-7; D is perhaps TRBD1 or TRBD2 (5 bases each). The CDR3 consists of 14 residues. The germline V and J ends were trimmed by 5 bases and 3 bases, with 14 bases remaining between them. Germline-derived CDR1 and CDR2 are SGHTA and FQGNSA. The CDR3 DNA follows: TGTGCCAGCAGCATGGGGACCAAATTCTACGAGCAGTACTTC. Its protein product is CASSMGTKFYEQYF.

The rearrangement uses TRBV13 and TRBJ2-5; D not resolved. This CDR3 has 16 amino acids. Trimming shortened V by 0 bases and J by 4 bases, and 15 bases separated the two germline ends. The germline V gene encodes CDR1 PRHDT and CDR2 FYEKMQ (reference sequence). The CDR3 protein is CASSLGLNPMPETQYF. As DNA, the CDR3 is TGTGCCAGCAGCTTAGGCCTGAACCCAATGCCAGAGACCCAGTACTTC.

The chain employs TRBV2 and TRBJ2-7; TRBD2 agrees at 10 bases. After removal of 7 bases from V and 2 bases from J, the junction contained 8 bases not matched to a gene. The length of the CDR3 is 15 residues. CDR1 is SNHLY and CDR2 is FYNNEI in the germline V gene. CDR3 in amino acids: CASMVSSGGTYEQYF. The CDR3 DNA sequence: TGTGCCAGCATGGTGTCTAGCGGGGGAACCTACGAGCAGTACTTC.

This clonotype was detected ten times or more. The CDR3, as DNA: TGCAGCGTTGGGCGGACAGGGGAGGTTGGCTACACCTTC. It translates to CSVGRTGEVGYTF. The chain has TRBV29-1 and TRBJ1-2, with 9 bases matching TRBD1. The CDR3 totals 13 residues. CDR1 is SQVTM, CDR2 ANQGSEA, per germline. The J segment lost 7 bases and the V segment lost 4 bases, leaving 7 bases of the junction unmatched. Full variable domain (outside the CDR3, taken from reference TRBV29-1 and TRBJ1-2): SAVISQKPSRDICQRGTSLTIQCQVDSQVTMMFWYRQQPGQSLTLIATANQGSEATYESGFVIDKFPISRPNLTFSTLTVSNMSPEDSSIYLCSVGRTGEVGYTFGSGTRLTVV.

This clonotype was seen repeatedly, ten times or more. This chain uses TRBV16 with TRBJ2-7; D call uncertain. Trimming left V 3 bases short and J 2 bases short, with 5 bases between. In germline, CDR1 is KGHSY, CDR2 FQNENV. This CDR3 is 12 amino acids long. CDR3 DNA: TGTGCCAGCAGCCATACCACCTACGAGCAGTACTTC. This encodes CASSHTTYEQYF.

V usage is TRBV6-1 and J usage is TRBJ2-5; TRBD2 aligns across 9 bases. This CDR3 region has 16 residues. CDR1 is MNHNS, CDR2 SASEGT, per germline. Germline trimming cut 6 bases from V and 1 base from J; bases unmatched to any gene: 9. CDR3 residues: CASRNRGGGSQETQYF. CDR3 nucleotide sequence: TGTGCCAGCAGGAACCGCGGGGGGGGCTCCCAAGAGACCCAGTACTTC.

This clonotype showed up many times. This chain joins TRBV28 and TRBJ2-2; perhaps TRBD1 as D (5 bases). Between the trimmed V and J ends, which lost 9 bases and 2 bases, there was a span of 10 bases. Germline lookup yields CDR1 MDHEN and CDR2 SYDVKM. CDR3 size: 13 residues. The chain's CDR3 is CASKQDNTGELFF. The CDR3 DNA reads as TGTGCCAGTAAACAGGATAACACCGGGGAGCTGTTTTTT.

Ten or more counts support this clonotype. V and J are TRBV28 and TRBJ2-7, with a possible D match to TRBD2 (5 bases). The CDR3 is 13 residues long. Per germline, CDR1 MDHEN and CDR2 SYDVKM. V was pared by 2 bases and J by 7 bases, with 12 bases between. The CDR3 DNA sequence: TGTGCCAGCAGTTTAAATTATCCGGGGGAGCAGTACTTC. It yields the protein CASSLNYPGEQYF.

The chain links TRBV27 to TRBJ2-2, with D possibly matching TRBD2 (6 bases). Trimming stripped 6 bases from V and 7 bases from J, with 15 bases between. CDR3 length: 14 amino acids. Germline V gives CDR1 MNHEY, CDR2 SMNVEV (reference sequence). CDR3 residues: CASSRRAGLGELFF. CDR3 nucleotide sequence: TGTGCCAGCAGCCGAAGGGCGGGACTCGGGGAGCTGTTTTTT.

This clonotype came up many times. The chain uses TRBV7-3 and TRBJ2-5; D may be TRBD2 (5 bases). Germline loops: CDR1 SGHTA, CDR2 FQGTGA. CDR3 length: 14 residues. V was pared by 1 base and J by 1 base, with 7 bases between. This chain's CDR3 is CASSLMGAQETQYF. DNA for the CDR3: TGTGCCAGCAGCTTAATGGGAGCCCAAGAGACCCAGTACTTC. Complete variable domain (other parts from reference TRBV7-3 and TRBJ2-5): GAGVSQTPSNKVTEKGKYVELRCDPISGHTALYWYRQSLGQGPEFLIYFQGTGAADDSGLPNDRFFAVRPEGSVSTLKIQRTERGDSAVYLCASSLMGAQETQYFGPGTRLLVL.

This clonotype was recorded at least ten times. V and J are TRBV20-1 and TRBJ2-7; tentative D call: TRBD2 (6 bases). Germline CDR1 reads DFQATT; CDR2 reads SNEGSKA (reference sequence). Trimming pared 5 bases from V and 2 bases from J, leaving 25 bases between. CDR3 length: 17 amino acids. In DNA form, the CDR3 reads TGCAGTGCTGTCCGGGACTCCGCCGTCATTGTTCCCTACGAGCAGTACTTC. This gives the protein CSAVRDSAVIVPYEQYF.